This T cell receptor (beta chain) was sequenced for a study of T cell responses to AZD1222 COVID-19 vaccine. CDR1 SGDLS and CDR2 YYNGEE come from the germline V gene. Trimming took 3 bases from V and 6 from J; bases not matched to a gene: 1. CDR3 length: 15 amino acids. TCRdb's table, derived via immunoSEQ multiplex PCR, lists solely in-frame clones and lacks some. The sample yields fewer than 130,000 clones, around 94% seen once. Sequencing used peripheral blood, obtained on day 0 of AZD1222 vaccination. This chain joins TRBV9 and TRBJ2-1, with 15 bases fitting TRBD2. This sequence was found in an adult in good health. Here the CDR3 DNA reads TGTGCCAGCAGCGGGGGACTAGCGGGAGGCAATGAGCAGTTCTTC. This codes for CASSGGLAGGNEQFF.